Below are 21 T cell receptor beta chains sequenced from a single sample in a study of OX40 agonist ivuxolimab in advanced cancers. This table comes from immunoSEQ multiplex PCR, and its TCRdb copy is limited to in-frame clones, with some not included. This sample has 60,000 to 100,000 clones, with around 87% found just once. The source material was CD4+ or CD8+ T cells sorted from blood, sampled in a trial of the OX40 agonist ivuxolimab. The source of these receptors is an adult with an advanced solid tumor such as melanoma, head and neck, liver or kidney cancer.

The rearrangement joins TRBV7-9 to TRBJ1-3; D unclear. This CDR3 has 17 amino acids. Germline V CDR1 and CDR2: SEHNR, FQNEAQ (reference sequence). Trimming stripped 8 bases from V and 0 bases from J, with 20 bases between. CDR3: CASSPSGTPSSGNTIYF. CDR3 coding DNA: TGTGCCAGCTCCCCATCTGGCACCCCGAGCTCTGGAAACACCATATATTTT.

The CDR3 region has the DNA TGTGCCAGCAGCTCCCATCGGGGTGCACCCACAGATACGCAGTATTTT. It encodes CASSSHRGAPTDTQYF. The rearrangement joins TRBV7-2 to TRBJ2-3; TRBD2 is a possible D gene (5 bases). Trimming stripped 4 bases from V and 2 bases from J, with 16 bases between. Germline V gene lookup returns CDR1 SGHTA and CDR2 FQGNSA. This CDR3 region has 16 residues.

This chain joins TRBV4-1 and TRBJ2-6; TRBD1 might be the D (5 bases). The V and J ends lost 0 bases and 11 bases respectively, with 14 bases between them. CDR1 and CDR2 from the germline V gene are MGHRA and YSYEKL. This CDR3 is 15 amino acids long. The CDR3, as DNA: TGCGCCAGCAGCCAAGAGGTGGCAGGGCGCCACGTCCTGACTTTC. This codes for CASSQEVAGRHVLTF.

This clone has just one count. The chain joins TRBV19 to TRBJ2-2; D gene unclear. This CDR3 is 13 amino acids long. Between the trimmed V and J ends, which lost 10 bases and 1 base, there was a span of 10 bases. Germline V gives CDR1 LNHDA, CDR2 SQIVND (reference sequence). CDR3 DNA: TGTGCCACCTGGAATCGGAACACCGGGGAGCTGTTTTTT. Its protein product is CATWNRNTGELFF.

This clone has only one observation. The rearrangement links TRBV6-5 to TRBJ2-5, with unresolved D. The germline CDR1 and CDR2 sequences are MNHEY and SVGAGI. CDR3 size: 13 residues. V gave up 0 bases and J gave up 7 bases, with 9 bases separating them. The CDR3, as DNA: TGTGCCAGCAGTTACTCGAAAATTGGGACCCAGTACTTC. Residues: CASSYSKIGTQYF.

The rearrangement links TRBV7-2 to TRBJ1-3; TRBD1 aligns across 7 bases. J was trimmed by 4 bases and V by 5 bases; bases with no gene match: 8. This CDR3 spans 15 amino acids. Germline V lookup: CDR1 SGHTA, CDR2 FQGNSA. CDR3 region: CASSPDRVEGNTIYF. DNA for the CDR3: TGTGCCAGCAGCCCCGACAGGGTTGAAGGAAACACCATATATTTT.

This rearrangement joins TRBV10-2 to TRBJ2-7; 7 positions agree with TRBD2. V dropped 6 bases and J dropped 3; count of bases not matched to a gene: 5. This CDR3 is built from 13 residues. Germline loops: CDR1 WSHSY, CDR2 SAAADI. The CDR3 coding sequence is TGCGCCAGCAGGGGGGGGACTGGCTACGAGCAGTACTTC. It codes for CASRGGTGYEQYF.

This chain uses TRBV18 with TRBJ2-5, with 8 bases matching TRBD2. This CDR3 region has 13 residues. Trimming at V came to 3 bases and at J to 7 bases, leaving 4 bases not matched to a gene. CDR1 is KGHSH and CDR2 is LQKENI in the germline V gene. For the CDR3, the DNA is TGTGCCAGCTCACCTCCGCTAGCGGGGACCCAGTACTTC. Amino acid sequence: CASSPPLAGTQYF.

This chain links TRBV11-2 with TRBJ1-5; 7 nucleotides agree with TRBD1. Germline V gene data show CDR1 as SGHAT and CDR2 as FQNNGV. J was trimmed by 2 bases and V by 1 base; bases with no gene match: 2. The CDR3 sequence is 15 residues long. This chain's CDR3 is CASSLGQGGNQPQHF. Written as DNA, the CDR3 is TGTGCCAGCAGCTTAGGACAGGGCGGCAATCAGCCCCAGCATTTT.

V is TRBV29-1 and J is TRBJ2-7, with D tentatively TRBD1 (6 bases). Per the germline V gene, CDR1 is SQVTM and CDR2 is ANQGSEA. This CDR3 spans 13 amino acids. V shed 6 bases and J shed 2 bases, with 14 bases lying between them. The CDR3 spells CSVRQAMTYEQYF. For the CDR3, the DNA is TGCAGCGTCCGACAGGCAATGACCTACGAGCAGTACTTC.

The chain employs TRBV19 and TRBJ1-5; perhaps TRBD1 as D (5 bases). Trimming left V 5 bases short and J 0 bases short, with 11 bases between. The CDR3 has 15 residues. CDR1 and CDR2 from the germline V gene are LNHDA and SQIVND (reference sequence). CDR3 residues: CASSLAGPSNQPQHF. CDR3 bases: TGTGCCAGTAGTTTAGCAGGGCCTAGCAATCAGCCCCAGCATTTT.

In its sample, this clone was seen a few times. The chain combines TRBV19 with TRBJ1-2, with D perhaps matching TRBD1 (5 bases). CDR3 size: 16 residues. Germline V gives CDR1 LNHDA, CDR2 SQIVND (reference sequence). The ends were cut back, 2 bases at V and 0 bases at J, with 13 bases in the middle. In nucleotides, the CDR3 is TGTGCCAGTAGTATAAGTATTGACAGTACTAACTATGGCTACACCTTC. Translation gives CASSISIDSTNYGYTF.

CDR3 amino acids: CASSIMGTGNTIYF. In DNA, the CDR3 is TGTGCCAGTAGTATAATGGGGACTGGAAACACCATATATTTT. This rearrangement joins TRBV19 to TRBJ1-3; D remains ambiguous. Germline assignment: CDR1 LNHDA and CDR2 SQIVND (reference sequence). This CDR3 is 14 amino acids long. Trimming cost V 2 bases and J 2 bases, with 7 bases left between them.

V usage is TRBV7-2 and J usage is TRBJ2-2; 12 bases map to TRBD2. Trimming took 5 bases from V and 3 from J; bases not matched to a gene: 7. The CDR3 consists of 17 residues. The germline V gene encodes CDR1 SGHTA and CDR2 FQGNSA. The CDR3 is CASSPPGLAGYTGELFF. CDR3 nucleotide sequence: TGTGCCAGCAGCCCACCCGGACTAGCGGGGTACACCGGGGAGCTGTTTTTT.

The V call is TRBV4-1, the J call TRBJ2-1; 11 positions agree with TRBD2. The ends lost 4 bases at V and 5 bases at J; junction bases unmatched: 19. CDR1 and CDR2 (germline): MGHRA, YSYEKL. This CDR3 is 20 amino acids long. The CDR3 here is CASSLPSPRASGRKNNEQFF. The CDR3 DNA sequence: TGCGCCAGCAGCCTCCCTTCCCCTAGGGCTAGCGGGAGGAAAAACAATGAGCAGTTCTTC.

V gene TRBV27 combines with J gene TRBJ2-3; the match to TRBD1 covers 8 bases. Germline loops: CDR1 MNHEY, CDR2 SMNVEV (reference sequence). The CDR3 extends over 13 amino acids. Unmatched junction bases numbered 7, after V lost 3 bases and J lost 11 bases. As DNA, the CDR3 is TGTGCCAGCAGTTTTGAGAGGACAGGGAAGCAGTATTTT. Amino acid sequence: CASSFERTGKQYF.

J is TRBJ1-3 and V is TRBV10-3, with 7 nucleotides matching TRBD1. The length of the CDR3 is 15 residues. The V gene's germline CDR1 is ENHRY and CDR2 SYGVKD. J lost 4 bases, V lost 6 bases, and 9 bases had no gene match. The CDR3 DNA follows: TGTGCCATCAGACCCCGACAGGGAGGAGGAAACACCATATATTTT. This gives the protein CAIRPRQGGGNTIYF.

This clone appeared a single time. The V call is TRBV5-4, the J call TRBJ2-5; no reliable D call. CDR1 is SGHNT, CDR2 YYREEE, per germline (reference sequence). The ends were cut back, 4 bases at V and 1 base at J, with 11 bases in the middle. This CDR3 contains 14 residues. CDR3 region: CASSLIHGQETQYF. The CDR3 nucleotides read TGTGCCAGCAGCCTAATACACGGCCAAGAGACCCAGTACTTC.

The rearrangement links TRBV27 to TRBJ1-4; D call uncertain. V lost 0 bases to trimming and J lost 0 bases, with 11 bases between them. This CDR3 spans 17 amino acids. Germline V CDR1 and CDR2: MNHEY, SMNVEV (reference sequence). The CDR3 reads CASSLSVHFATNEKLFF. The DNA for the CDR3 is TGTGCCAGCAGTTTATCAGTACACTTTGCAACTAATGAAAAACTGTTTTTT.

V usage is TRBV2 and J usage is TRBJ2-7; no clear D gene. The CDR3 extends over 12 amino acids. Germline V CDR1 and CDR2: SNHLY, FYNNEI. V was pared by 7 bases and J by 0 bases, with 7 bases between. The CDR3 nucleotides are TGTGCCAGCAAATGGGCCTCCTACGAGCAGTACTTC. Translation gives CASKWASYEQYF.

The chain is built from TRBV7-9 and TRBJ1-2, with D tentatively TRBD1 (5 bases). Trimming shortened V by 3 bases and J by 2 bases, and 13 bases separated the two germline ends. CDR1 SEHNR and CDR2 FQNEAQ come from the germline V gene (reference sequence). The CDR3 is made up of 15 amino acids. The CDR3, as DNA: TGTGCCAGCAGCTTCGCACCACAGGTCAACTATGGCTACACCTTC. Residues: CASSFAPQVNYGYTF.